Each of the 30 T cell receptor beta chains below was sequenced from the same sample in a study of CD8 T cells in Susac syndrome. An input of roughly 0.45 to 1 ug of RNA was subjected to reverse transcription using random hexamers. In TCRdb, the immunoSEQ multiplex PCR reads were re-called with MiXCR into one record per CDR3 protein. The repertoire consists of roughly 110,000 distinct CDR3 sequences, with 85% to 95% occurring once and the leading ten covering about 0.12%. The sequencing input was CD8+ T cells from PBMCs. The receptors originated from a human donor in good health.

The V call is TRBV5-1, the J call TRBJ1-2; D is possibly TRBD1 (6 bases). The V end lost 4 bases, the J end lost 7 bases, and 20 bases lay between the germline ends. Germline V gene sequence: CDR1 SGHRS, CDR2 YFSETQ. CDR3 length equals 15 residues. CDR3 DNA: TGCGCCAGCAGCGCCGTCGCGGGGGGCACGGTTGGCTACACCTTC. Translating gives CASSAVAGGTVGYTF.

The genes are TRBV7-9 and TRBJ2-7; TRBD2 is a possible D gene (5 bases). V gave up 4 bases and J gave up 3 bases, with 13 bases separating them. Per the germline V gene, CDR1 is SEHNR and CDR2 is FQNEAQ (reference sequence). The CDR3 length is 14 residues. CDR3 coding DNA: TGTGCCAGCAGCTCAGGAGGCGAACTCTACGAGCAGTACTTC. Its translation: CASSSGGELYEQYF. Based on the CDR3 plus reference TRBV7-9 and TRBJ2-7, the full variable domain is DTGVSQNPRHKITKRGQNVTFRCDPISEHNRLYWYRQTLGQGPEFLTYFQNEAQLEKSRLLSDRFSAERPKGSFSTLEIQRTEQGDSAMYLCASSSGGELYEQYFGPGTRLTVT.

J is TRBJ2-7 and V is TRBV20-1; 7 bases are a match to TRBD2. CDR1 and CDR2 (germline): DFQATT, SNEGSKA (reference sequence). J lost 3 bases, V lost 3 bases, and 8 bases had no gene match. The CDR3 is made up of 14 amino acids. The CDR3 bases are TGCAGTGCTAGTAGGCCGGGACTAATCTACGAGCAGTACTTC. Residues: CSASRPGLIYEQYF.

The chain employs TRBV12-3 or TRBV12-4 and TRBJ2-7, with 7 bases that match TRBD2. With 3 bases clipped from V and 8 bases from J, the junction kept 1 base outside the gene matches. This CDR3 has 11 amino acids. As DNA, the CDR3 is TGTGCCAGCAGTTTGGGACTACAGCAGTACTTC. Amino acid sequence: CASSLGLQQYF.

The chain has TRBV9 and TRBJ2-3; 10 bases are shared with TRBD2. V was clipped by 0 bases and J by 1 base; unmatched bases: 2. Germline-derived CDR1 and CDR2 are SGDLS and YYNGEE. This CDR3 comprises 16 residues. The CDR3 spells CASSVGTSGGTDTQYF. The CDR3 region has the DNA TGTGCCAGCAGCGTAGGGACTAGCGGCGGCACAGATACGCAGTATTTT.

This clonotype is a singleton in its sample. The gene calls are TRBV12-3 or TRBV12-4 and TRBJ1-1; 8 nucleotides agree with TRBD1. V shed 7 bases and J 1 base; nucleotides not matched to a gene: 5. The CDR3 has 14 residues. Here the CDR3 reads CASTPGTGNTEAFF. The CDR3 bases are TGTGCCAGCACCCCCGGGACAGGGAACACTGAAGCTTTCTTT.

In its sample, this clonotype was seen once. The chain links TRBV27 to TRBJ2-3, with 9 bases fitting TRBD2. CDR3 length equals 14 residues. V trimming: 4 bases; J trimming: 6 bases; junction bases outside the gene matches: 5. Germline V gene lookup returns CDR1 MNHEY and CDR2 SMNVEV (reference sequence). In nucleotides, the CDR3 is TGTGCCAGCAGTTCTCAGCGGGAGGTCGATACGCAGTATTTT. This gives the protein CASSSQREVDTQYF.

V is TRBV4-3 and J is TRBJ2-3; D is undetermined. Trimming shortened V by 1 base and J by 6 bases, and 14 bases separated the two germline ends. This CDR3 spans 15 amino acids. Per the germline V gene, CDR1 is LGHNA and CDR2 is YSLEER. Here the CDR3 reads CASSQGSLGLDTQYF. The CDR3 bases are TGCGCCAGCAGCCAAGGATCCCTCGGGTTGGATACGCAGTATTTT.

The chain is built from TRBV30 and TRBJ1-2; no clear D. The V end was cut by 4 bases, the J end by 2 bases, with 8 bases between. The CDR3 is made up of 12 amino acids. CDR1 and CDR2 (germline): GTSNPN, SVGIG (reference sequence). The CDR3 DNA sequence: TGTGCCTGGACGTCTCTAAACTATGGCTACACCTTC. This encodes CAWTSLNYGYTF.

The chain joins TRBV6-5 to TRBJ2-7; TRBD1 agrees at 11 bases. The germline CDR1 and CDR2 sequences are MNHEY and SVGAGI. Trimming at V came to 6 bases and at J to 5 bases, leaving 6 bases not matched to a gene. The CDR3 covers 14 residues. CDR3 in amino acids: CASRAGTGGHEQYF. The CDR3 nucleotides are TGTGCCAGCAGGGCCGGGACAGGGGGACACGAGCAGTACTTC.

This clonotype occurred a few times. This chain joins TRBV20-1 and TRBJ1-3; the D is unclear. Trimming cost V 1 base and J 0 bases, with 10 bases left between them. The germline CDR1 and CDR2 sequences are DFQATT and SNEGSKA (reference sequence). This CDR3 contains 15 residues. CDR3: CSARARESSGNTIYF. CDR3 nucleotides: TGCAGTGCTAGAGCGCGCGAAAGCTCTGGAAACACCATATATTTT.

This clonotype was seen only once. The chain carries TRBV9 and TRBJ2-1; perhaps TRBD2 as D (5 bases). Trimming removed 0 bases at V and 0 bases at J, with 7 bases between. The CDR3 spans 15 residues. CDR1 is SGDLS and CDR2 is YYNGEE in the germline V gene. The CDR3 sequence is CASSVGGYSYNEQFF. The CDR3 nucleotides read TGTGCCAGCAGCGTAGGAGGGTACTCCTACAATGAGCAGTTCTTC.

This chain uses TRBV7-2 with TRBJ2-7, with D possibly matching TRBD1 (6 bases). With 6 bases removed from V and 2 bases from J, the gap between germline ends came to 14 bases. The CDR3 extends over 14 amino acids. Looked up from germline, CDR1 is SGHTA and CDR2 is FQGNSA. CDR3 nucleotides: TGTGCCAGCAGTTTGACAGGCGACCCCTACGAGCAGTACTTC. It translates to CASSLTGDPYEQYF.

The CDR3 reads CASTPGSGGNNEQFF. Here the CDR3 DNA reads TGTGCCAGTACCCCAGGAAGCGGAGGAAACAATGAGCAGTTCTTC. V and J are TRBV19 and TRBJ2-1, with D perhaps matching TRBD2 (5 bases). The CDR3 consists of 15 residues. V lost 7 bases to trimming and J lost 5 bases, with 18 bases between them. Germline V gene data show CDR1 as LNHDA and CDR2 as SQIVND (reference sequence).

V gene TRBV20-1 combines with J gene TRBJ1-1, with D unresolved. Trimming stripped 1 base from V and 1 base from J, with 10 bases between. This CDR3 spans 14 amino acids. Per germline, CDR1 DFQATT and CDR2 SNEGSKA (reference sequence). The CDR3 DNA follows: TGCAGTGCTAGAGGCACGGAGCCGAACACTGAAGCTTTCTTT. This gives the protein CSARGTEPNTEAFF.

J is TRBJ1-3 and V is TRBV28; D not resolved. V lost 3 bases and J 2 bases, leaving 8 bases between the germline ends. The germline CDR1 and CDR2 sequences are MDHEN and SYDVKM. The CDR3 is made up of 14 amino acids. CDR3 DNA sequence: TGTGCCAGCAGTTTGTCCTCTGCTGGAAACACCATATATTTT. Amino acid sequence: CASSLSSAGNTIYF.

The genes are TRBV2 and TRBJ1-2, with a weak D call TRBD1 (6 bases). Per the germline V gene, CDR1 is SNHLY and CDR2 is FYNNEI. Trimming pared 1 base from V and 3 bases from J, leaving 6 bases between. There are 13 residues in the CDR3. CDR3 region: CASSEDRDYGYTF. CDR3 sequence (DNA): TGTGCCAGCAGTGAAGACAGGGACTATGGCTACACCTTC.

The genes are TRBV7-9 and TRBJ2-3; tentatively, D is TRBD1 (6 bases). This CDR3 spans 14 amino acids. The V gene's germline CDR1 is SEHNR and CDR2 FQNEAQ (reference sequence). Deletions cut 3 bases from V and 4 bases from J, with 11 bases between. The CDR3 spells CASSFRGTPDTQYF. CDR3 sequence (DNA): TGTGCCAGCAGCTTCAGGGGTACGCCAGATACGCAGTATTTT.

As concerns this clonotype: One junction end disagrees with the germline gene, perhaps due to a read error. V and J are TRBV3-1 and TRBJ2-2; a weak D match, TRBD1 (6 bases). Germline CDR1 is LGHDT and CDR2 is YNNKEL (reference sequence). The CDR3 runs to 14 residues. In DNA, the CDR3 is TGTGCCAGCAGCCAGAGGACAGTCACCCGGGAGCTGTTTTTT. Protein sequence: CASSQRTVTRELFF.

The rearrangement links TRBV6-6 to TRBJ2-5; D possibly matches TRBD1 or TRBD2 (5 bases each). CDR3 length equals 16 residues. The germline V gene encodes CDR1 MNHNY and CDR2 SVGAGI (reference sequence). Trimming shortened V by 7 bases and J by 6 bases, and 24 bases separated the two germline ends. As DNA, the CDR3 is TGTGCCAGCACCACGAGTCGGGGCCTATTGAGCAAGACCCAGTACTTC. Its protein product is CASTTSRGLLSKTQYF.

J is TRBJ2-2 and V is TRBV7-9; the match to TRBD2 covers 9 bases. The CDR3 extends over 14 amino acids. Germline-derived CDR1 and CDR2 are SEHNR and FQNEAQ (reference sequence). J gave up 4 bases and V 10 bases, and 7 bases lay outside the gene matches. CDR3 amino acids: CATIQREVTGELFF. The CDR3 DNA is TGTGCCACCATCCAGCGGGAGGTCACCGGGGAGCTGTTTTTT.

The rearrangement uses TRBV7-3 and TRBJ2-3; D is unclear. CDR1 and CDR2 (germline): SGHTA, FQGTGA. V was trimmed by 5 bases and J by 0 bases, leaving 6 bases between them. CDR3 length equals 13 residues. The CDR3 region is CASSVYSTDTQYF. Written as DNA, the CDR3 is TGTGCCAGCAGCGTCTACAGCACAGATACGCAGTATTTT. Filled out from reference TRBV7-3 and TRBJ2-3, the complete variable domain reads GAGVSQTPSNKVTEKGKYVELRCDPISGHTALYWYRQSLGQGPEFLIYFQGTGAADDSGLPNDRFFAVRPEGSVSTLKIQRTERGDSAVYLCASSVYSTDTQYFGPGTRLTVL.

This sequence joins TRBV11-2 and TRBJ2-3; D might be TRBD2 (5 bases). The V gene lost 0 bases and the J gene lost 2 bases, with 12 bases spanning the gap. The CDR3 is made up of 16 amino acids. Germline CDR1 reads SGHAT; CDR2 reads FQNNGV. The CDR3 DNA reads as TGTGCCAGCAGCTTAGACAGCGGAGCCCCCACAGATACGCAGTATTTT. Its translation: CASSLDSGAPTDTQYF.

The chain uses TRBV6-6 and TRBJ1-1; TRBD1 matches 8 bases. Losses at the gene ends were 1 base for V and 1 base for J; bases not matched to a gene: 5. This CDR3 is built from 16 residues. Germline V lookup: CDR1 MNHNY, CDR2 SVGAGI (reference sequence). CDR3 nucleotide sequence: TGTGCCAGCAGTTACTTGGCCGGGACAGGGAACACTGAAGCTTTCTTT. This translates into CASSYLAGTGNTEAFF.

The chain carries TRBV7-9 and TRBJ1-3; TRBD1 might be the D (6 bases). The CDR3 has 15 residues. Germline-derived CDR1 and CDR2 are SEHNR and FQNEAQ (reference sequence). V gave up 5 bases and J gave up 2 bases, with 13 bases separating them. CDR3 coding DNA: TGTGCCAGCAGCCCACCATACAGGGCTGGAAACACCATATATTTT. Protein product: CASSPPYRAGNTIYF.

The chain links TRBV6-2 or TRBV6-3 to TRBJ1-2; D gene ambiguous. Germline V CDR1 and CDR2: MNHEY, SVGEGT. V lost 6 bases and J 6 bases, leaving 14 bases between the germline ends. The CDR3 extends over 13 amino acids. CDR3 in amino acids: CASRTALVDGYTF. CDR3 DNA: TGTGCCAGCAGGACCGCCTTAGTCGATGGCTACACCTTC.

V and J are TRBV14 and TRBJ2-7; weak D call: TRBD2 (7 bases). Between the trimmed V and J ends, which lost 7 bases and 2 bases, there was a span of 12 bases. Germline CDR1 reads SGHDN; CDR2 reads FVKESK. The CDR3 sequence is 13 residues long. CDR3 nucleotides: TGTGCCAGCACGAAGGGGGGGCCCTACGAGCAGTACTTC. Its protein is CASTKGGPYEQYF.

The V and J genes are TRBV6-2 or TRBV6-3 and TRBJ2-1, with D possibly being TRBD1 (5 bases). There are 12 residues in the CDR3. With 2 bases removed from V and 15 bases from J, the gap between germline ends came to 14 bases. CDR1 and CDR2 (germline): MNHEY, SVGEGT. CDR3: CASSYTGPGAFF. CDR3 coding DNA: TGTGCCAGCAGTTACACCGGCCCTGGGGCGTTCTTC.

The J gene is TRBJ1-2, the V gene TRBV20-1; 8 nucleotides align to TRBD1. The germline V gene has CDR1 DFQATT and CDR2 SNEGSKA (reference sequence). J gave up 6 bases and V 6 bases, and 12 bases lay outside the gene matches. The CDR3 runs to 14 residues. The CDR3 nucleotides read TGCAGTGCCGACAACAGGGGGAATCGGAATGGCTACACCTTC. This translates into CSADNRGNRNGYTF.

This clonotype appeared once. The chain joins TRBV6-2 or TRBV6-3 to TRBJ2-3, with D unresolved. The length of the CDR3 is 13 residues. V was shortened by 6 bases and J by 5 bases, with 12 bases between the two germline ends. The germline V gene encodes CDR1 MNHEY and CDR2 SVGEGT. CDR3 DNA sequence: TGTGCCAGCAGCCATCCCGTAGGAGATACGCAGTATTTT. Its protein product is CASSHPVGDTQYF.